Following are 7 T cell receptor beta chains from one sample sequenced in a study of shared clonotypes between healthy human individuals (dated by TCRdb to the early 2020s). The library was built by means of the immunoSEQ multiplex PCR assay. What TCRdb holds here is the immuneACCESS table cut down to in-frame rearrangements. Part of the clones is not present; checked against another copy, under half of the missing clones reflect an unresolved V gene, and the others are unexplained. A total of about 1.1 million clones appear in this sample, roughly 77% of them only once. The ten biggest clones cover about 0.89% of the sample. Specimen: memory CD4+ T cells from PBMCs. Per the publication, the cell subset or site label means: CD45RA-negative fraction. These receptors came from a man aged 18 to 30 in good health. Some clones in this sample may be carry-over from other donors' samples.

The chain is built from TRBV29-1 and TRBJ2-5, with 9 bases matching TRBD1. V trimming: 4 bases; J trimming: 3 bases; junction bases outside the gene matches: 9. In germline, CDR1 is SQVTM, CDR2 ANQGSEA. This CDR3 is 15 amino acids long. The chain's CDR3 is CSVVTQGQGKETQYF. The DNA for the CDR3 is TGCAGCGTTGTGACCCAGGGACAGGGAAAAGAGACCCAGTACTTC.

The V call is TRBV2, the J call TRBJ2-7; D unresolved. The CDR3 length is 13 residues. The V gene lost 6 bases and the J gene lost 0 bases, with 9 bases spanning the gap. The germline CDR1 and CDR2 sequences are SNHLY and FYNNEI. The CDR3 loop reads CASSVTGSYEQYF. In DNA form, the CDR3 reads TGTGCCAGCAGCGTGACGGGCTCCTACGAGCAGTACTTC.

This clone came up once. This chain uses TRBV25-1 with TRBJ2-3; D unresolved. CDR3 length: 11 amino acids. Germline CDR1 reads MGHDK; CDR2 reads SYGVNS. V shed 6 bases and J shed 7 bases, with 8 bases lying between them. Written as DNA, the CDR3 is TGTGCCAGCAGCCAAACATATACGCAGTATTTT. Residues: CASSQTYTQYF.

The V and J genes are TRBV6-6 and TRBJ2-3; D is perhaps TRBD2 (6 bases). The CDR3 runs to 15 residues. V was shortened by 7 bases and J by 2 bases, with 16 bases between the two germline ends. Germline V gene data show CDR1 as MNHNY and CDR2 as SVGAGI (reference sequence). CDR3 loop: CASKPTAGPTDTQYF. In DNA, the CDR3 is TGTGCCAGCAAACCAACAGCGGGCCCCACAGATACGCAGTATTTT.

The chain has TRBV6-5 and TRBJ1-2; 7 bases map to TRBD1. The CDR3 runs to 16 residues. The germline V gene encodes CDR1 MNHEY and CDR2 SVGAGI. After removal of 2 bases from V and 5 bases from J, the junction contained 11 bases not matched to a gene. CDR3 DNA: TGTGCCAGCAGTTACAGTGGGGAGGGGGCAGGGTATGGCTACACCTTC. Translated, it gives CASSYSGEGAGYGYTF.

The chain combines TRBV5-4 with TRBJ2-3, with D unresolved. With 0 bases removed from V and 14 bases from J, the gap between germline ends came to 13 bases. The germline gives CDR1 SGHNT, CDR2 YYREEE (reference sequence). The CDR3 sequence is 12 residues long. CDR3 amino acids: CASSLDGGVRYF. The DNA of the CDR3 is TGTGCCAGCAGCTTGGACGGTGGAGTACGGTATTTT.

V and J are TRBV5-4 and TRBJ2-2, with TRBD2 matching over 7 bases. Germline CDR1 and CDR2: SGHNT and YYREEE (reference sequence). The junction had 5 bases not matched to a gene; V was cut back by 0 bases and J by 3 bases. The CDR3 is made up of 16 amino acids. CDR3 sequence: CASSLAAGEDTGELFF. DNA of the CDR3: TGTGCCAGCAGCTTGGCGGCGGGAGAAGACACCGGGGAGCTGTTTTTT. Full variable domain (rest looked up from reference TRBV5-4 and TRBJ2-2): ETGVTQSPTHLIKTRGQQVTLRCSSQSGHNTVSWYQQALGQGPQFIFQYYREEENGRGNFPPRFSGLQFPNYSSELNVNALELDDSALYLCASSLAAGEDTGELFFGEGSRLTVL.